These 21 T cell receptor beta chains were all obtained from the same sample, sequenced in a study of shared clonotypes between healthy human individuals. Positively selected for CCR7, the CD45RO-negative cells used as naive CD8 cells excluded terminally differentiated effector memory CD45RA+ cells. Profiled with immunoSEQ multiplex PCR; TCRdb holds only in-frame clones, not every one. This table has about 2 million clones, over 85% appearing once. Sequenced: naive CD8+ T cells sorted from blood. The receptor set was obtained from a man in his late teens or twenties in good health.

This chain uses TRBV6-5 with TRBJ2-7; D perhaps matches TRBD1 (5 bases). Germline CDR1 and CDR2: MNHEY and SVGAGI. Deletions cut 5 bases from V and 6 bases from J, with 17 bases between. This CDR3 contains 14 residues. The CDR3 region is CASSPRAGLGEQYF. CDR3 sequence (DNA): TGTGCCAGCAGTCCTAGGGCAGGGCTGGGCGAGCAGTACTTC.

This chain links TRBV10-1 with TRBJ2-2; 7 nucleotides agree with TRBD2. CDR1 and CDR2 from the germline V gene are WNHNN and SYGVQD (reference sequence). The junction had 8 bases not matched to a gene; V was cut back by 6 bases and J by 7 bases. The CDR3 has 14 amino acids. The CDR3 coding sequence is TGCGCCAGCAGGGAAACTAGCGCCGGCGGGGAGCTGTTTTTT. Translating gives CASRETSAGGELFF.

The chain is built from TRBV7-9 and TRBJ2-3; 7 positions match TRBD1. The CDR3 is 13 residues long. CDR1 is SEHNR, CDR2 FQNEAQ, per germline (reference sequence). The V gene end was trimmed by 8 bases and the J gene end by 0 bases; junction bases not matched to a gene: 2. DNA for the CDR3: TGTGCCAGCGAGGGACAGAGCACAGATACGCAGTATTTT. Its protein product is CASEGQSTDTQYF.

The chain recombines TRBV6-5 with TRBJ2-7, with a tentative D call TRBD2 (6 bases). CDR1 and CDR2 from the germline V gene are MNHEY and SVGAGI. The V end was cut by 2 bases, the J end by 5 bases, with 10 bases between. The CDR3 consists of 13 residues. The CDR3 DNA reads as TGTGCCAGCAGTTACACCCCGGGGGACGAGCAGTACTTC. The encoded protein is CASSYTPGDEQYF.

In the case of this clone: The same CDR3 arises from other DNA sequences in this sample as well. This rearrangement joins TRBV27 to TRBJ2-1, with 7 bases lining up with TRBD2. This CDR3 has 15 amino acids. Trimming cost V 3 bases and J 0 bases; bases outside gene matches: 2. Germline loops: CDR1 MNHEY, CDR2 SMNVEV (reference sequence). For the CDR3, the DNA is TGTGCCAGCAGTTTGGCTAGCGGCTCCTACAATGAGCAGTTCTTC. This gives the protein CASSLASGSYNEQFF.

The chain recombines TRBV4-3 with TRBJ2-1, with D possibly being TRBD2 (5 bases). The CDR3 runs to 13 residues. The germline V and J ends were trimmed by 4 bases and 7 bases, with 11 bases remaining between them. Germline-derived CDR1 and CDR2 are LGHNA and YSLEER. CDR3 amino acids: CASSPQRGNEQFF. CDR3 in DNA: TGCGCCAGCAGCCCGCAACGAGGGAATGAGCAGTTCTTC.

This sequence joins TRBV7-9 and TRBJ2-7, with unresolved D. CDR1 and CDR2 from the germline V gene are SEHNR and FQNEAQ (reference sequence). The V and J ends lost 1 base and 4 bases respectively, with 11 bases between them. This CDR3 contains 14 residues. The CDR3 protein is CASSLDTHPYEQYF. The CDR3 region has the DNA TGTGCCAGCAGCTTAGATACCCACCCGTACGAGCAGTACTTC.

The CDR3 loop reads CASSKPGGELFF. In DNA, the CDR3 is TGTGCCAGCAGCAAACCGGGCGGGGAGCTGTTTTTT. The chain has TRBV7-9 and TRBJ2-2; no clear D. CDR3 size: 12 residues. Looked up from germline, CDR1 is SEHNR and CDR2 is FQNEAQ (reference sequence). V shed 5 bases and J shed 7 bases, with 8 bases lying between them.

Points on this clone: This CDR3 is also generated by other DNA sequences in the sample. The V gene is TRBV13, the J gene TRBJ1-6; D unclear. The V gene lost 5 bases and the J gene lost 8 bases, with 7 bases spanning the gap. The CDR3 loop spans 12 amino acids. Looked up from germline, CDR1 is PRHDT and CDR2 is FYEKMQ (reference sequence). The CDR3 sequence: CASSLGDSPLHF. The CDR3 coding sequence is TGTGCCAGCAGCCTCGGGGATTCACCCCTCCACTTT.

This chain's CDR3 is CASSLAGREGLETQYF. As DNA, the CDR3 is TGTGCCAGCAGCTTAGCTGGTCGGGAGGGCTTGGAGACCCAGTACTTC. V is TRBV7-9 and J is TRBJ2-5, with 8 bases fitting TRBD2. Germline V gene sequence: CDR1 SEHNR, CDR2 FQNEAQ (reference sequence). Unmatched junction bases numbered 8, after V lost 0 bases and J lost 5 bases. This CDR3 has 16 amino acids.

This sequence joins TRBV13 and TRBJ2-2; D perhaps matches TRBD2 (5 bases). Germline V gene lookup returns CDR1 PRHDT and CDR2 FYEKMQ (reference sequence). This CDR3 contains 16 residues. The V gene lost 5 bases and the J gene lost 4 bases, with 17 bases spanning the gap. For the CDR3, the DNA is TGTGCCAGCAGCCCCCGGGCAGGCGGGTTCACCGGGGAGCTGTTTTTT. Its protein product is CASSPRAGGFTGELFF.

This chain uses TRBV2 with TRBJ2-5; 8 bases match TRBD1. Germline CDR1 reads SNHLY; CDR2 reads FYNNEI. The trim removed 9 bases at V and 6 bases at J, leaving 12 bases unmatched. The CDR3 covers 14 residues. CDR3 protein: CASIPDRDEKTQYF. CDR3 bases: TGTGCCAGTATTCCGGACAGGGACGAGAAGACCCAGTACTTC.

The gene calls are TRBV5-1 and TRBJ2-5; 7 positions agree with TRBD1. J lost 5 bases, V lost 4 bases, and 11 bases had no gene match. Germline loops: CDR1 SGHRS, CDR2 YFSETQ. The CDR3 is made up of 15 amino acids. The CDR3 is CASSGWDSRTETQYF. Here the CDR3 DNA reads TGCGCCAGCAGCGGATGGGACAGCCGAACGGAGACCCAGTACTTC.

The chain employs TRBV11-2 and TRBJ1-2; D is ambiguous. This CDR3 region has 14 residues. CDR1 SGHAT and CDR2 FQNNGV come from the germline V gene. Trimming pared 1 base from V and 7 bases from J, leaving 13 bases between. In nucleotides, the CDR3 is TGTGCCAGCAGCTTAGTAACACCCTTGGCTGGCTACACCTTC. Residues: CASSLVTPLAGYTF.

The chain links TRBV7-9 to TRBJ1-6; D perhaps matches TRBD1 (5 bases). V was clipped by 5 bases and J by 9 bases, with 14 bases between them. This CDR3 is 14 amino acids long. Germline CDR1 and CDR2: SEHNR and FQNEAQ (reference sequence). In DNA, the CDR3 is TGTGCCAGCAGCATCGTTGGGGGGAGTTCACCCCTCCACTTT. Protein: CASSIVGGSSPLHF. Complete variable domain (other parts from reference TRBV7-9 and TRBJ1-6): DTGVSQNPRHKITKRGQNVTFRCDPISEHNRLYWYRQTLGQGPEFLTYFQNEAQLEKSRLLSDRFSAERPKGSFSTLEIQRTEQGDSAMYLCASSIVGGSSPLHFGNGTRLTVT.

Concerning this clone itself: Other DNA sequences of this sample code for an identical CDR3. The rearrangement links TRBV6-1 to TRBJ1-2, with TRBD1 matching over 7 bases. There are 15 residues in the CDR3. The V gene end was trimmed by 3 bases and the J gene end by 3 bases; junction bases not matched to a gene: 7. Germline lookup yields CDR1 MNHNS and CDR2 SASEGT. The CDR3 DNA reads as TGTGCCAGCAGTGACCGGGCAGGGGGGGACTATGGCTACACCTTC. It encodes CASSDRAGGDYGYTF.

Details on this clone: At the DNA level, this CDR3 is encoded by other sequences in the same sample as well. In nucleotides, the CDR3 is TGTGCCAGCAGCTTAGGACTACAGGGGACCTACGAGCAGTACTTC. Amino acids: CASSLGLQGTYEQYF. The chain uses TRBV7-9 and TRBJ2-7; 7 positions match TRBD1. J was trimmed by 2 bases and V by 1 base; bases with no gene match: 5. The CDR3 runs to 15 residues. In germline, CDR1 is SEHNR, CDR2 FQNEAQ (reference sequence).

This chain uses TRBV14 with TRBJ2-7, with 9 positions matching TRBD1. Germline CDR1 reads SGHDN; CDR2 reads FVKESK. The V and J ends lost 9 bases and 6 bases, in that order; junction bases with no gene match: 9. CDR3 length: 13 amino acids. The CDR3 DNA is TGTGCCAGTAACTGGGACAGGGATGGCGAGCAGTACTTC. Residues: CASNWDRDGEQYF.

V gene TRBV13 combines with J gene TRBJ2-7; the match to TRBD1 covers 8 bases. This CDR3 contains 11 residues. CDR1 and CDR2 from the germline V gene are PRHDT and FYEKMQ (reference sequence). V was clipped by 5 bases and J by 12 bases; unmatched bases: 6. The CDR3 DNA sequence: TGTGCCAGCAGCGCCCTACAGGGGGTGTACTTC. Translated: CASSALQGVYF. Variable domain in full (rest from reference TRBV13 and TRBJ2-7): AAGVIQSPRHLIKEKRETATLKCYPIPRHDTVYWYQQGPGQDPQFLISFYEKMQSDKGSIPDRFSAQQFSDYHSELNMSSLELGDSALYFCASSALQGVYFGPGTRLTVT.

V is TRBV7-9 and J is TRBJ2-7; TRBD2 agrees at 9 bases. The CDR3 loop spans 16 amino acids. The germline V gene encodes CDR1 SEHNR and CDR2 FQNEAQ (reference sequence). After removal of 3 bases from V and 4 bases from J, the junction contained 10 bases not matched to a gene. CDR3 sequence: CASSLTSGYGAYEQYF. CDR3 coding DNA: TGTGCCAGCAGCTTGACTAGCGGTTACGGGGCATACGAGCAGTACTTC.

The CDR3 nucleotides are TGTGCCAGCAGTGAAGCGCCCTACCTAGAGACCCAGTACTTC. It codes for CASSEAPYLETQYF. The chain is built from TRBV6-1 and TRBJ2-5; D is uncertain. This CDR3 contains 14 residues. Germline V gene lookup returns CDR1 MNHNS and CDR2 SASEGT. Trimming shortened V by 0 bases and J by 4 bases, and 9 bases separated the two germline ends.